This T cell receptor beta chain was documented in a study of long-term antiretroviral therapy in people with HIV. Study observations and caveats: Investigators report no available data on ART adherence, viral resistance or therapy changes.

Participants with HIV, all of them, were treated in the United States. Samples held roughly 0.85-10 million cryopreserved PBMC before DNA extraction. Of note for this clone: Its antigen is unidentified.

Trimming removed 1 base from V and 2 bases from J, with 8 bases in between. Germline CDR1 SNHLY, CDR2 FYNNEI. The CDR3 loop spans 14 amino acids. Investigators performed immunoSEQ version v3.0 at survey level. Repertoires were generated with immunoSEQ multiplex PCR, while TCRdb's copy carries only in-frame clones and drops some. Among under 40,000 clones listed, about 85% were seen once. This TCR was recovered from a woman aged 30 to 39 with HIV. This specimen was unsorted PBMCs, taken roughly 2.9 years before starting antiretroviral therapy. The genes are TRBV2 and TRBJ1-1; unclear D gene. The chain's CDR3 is CASSEERGNTEAFF. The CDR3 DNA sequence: TGTGCCAGCAGTGAAGAGCGGGGTAACACTGAAGCTTTCTTT.